The rows below give T cell receptor beta chains drawn from one sample of a study of regulatory T cells in long-lasting Graves disease. One entry per CDR3 protein results from TCRdb running MiXCR on the multiplex PCR reads. This table holds 450,000 to 500,000 distinct CDR3 sequences, around 15% found once. The sample was also linked to a second study, of T cells in Graves' hyperthyroidism and ophthalmopathy.

The specimen comprised peripheral blood mononuclear cells (PBMCs), sampled at new diagnosis, from a patient treated with antithyroid drugs. The receptors originated from a man aged 40-55 years with Graves disease. Both conserved end residues are part of each CDR3. D genes are given only for firm matches. Clone size is given for some rows only: seen once, a few or many times, or a class if the clone is expanded.

j_call v_call cdr3_length clone_size d_call cdr3_nt cdr3_aa
TRBJ2-7 TRBV15 15 many TRBD2 TGTGCCACCAATCTAGCGCCGGGACTAGCTCACGAGCAGTACTTC CATNLAPGLAHEQYF
TRBJ2-5 TRBV29-1 13 NA NA TGCAGCCTTAGGGGGGACCCAGGGGAGACCCAGTACTTC CSLRGDPGETQYF
TRBJ2-1 TRBV5-1 16 once TRBD2 TGCGCCAGCAGCTTGGAGCTAGCGGGCCCCGCGAGAGAGCAGTTCTTC CASSLELAGPAREQFF
TRBJ2-3 TRBV18 15 many NA TGTGCCAGCTCATCACGGACTCCTAGCACAGATACGCAGTATTTT CASSSRTPSTDTQYF
TRBJ2-5 TRBV20-1 11 few NA TGCAGTGCTAAAACAGAAGAGACCCAGTACTTC CSAKTEETQYF
TRBJ1-2 TRBV7-9 15 many TRBD1 TGTGCCAGCAGCCTATGGGACAGGGGAGGCTATGGCTACACCTTC CASSLWDRGGYGYTF
TRBJ1-5 TRBV20-1 15 many NA TGCAGTGCTAGACAGGGAGCTGTCGGCAATCAGCCCCAGCATTTT CSARQGAVGNQPQHF
TRBJ2-7 TRBV20-1 12 many NA TGCAGTGCTAGAGATTGGGGAGGCGAGCAGTACTTC CSARDWGGEQYF
TRBJ2-5 TRBV7-6 15 many TRBD1 TGTGCCAGCAGCGCCCGGACAGGGAGTGGGGAGACCCAGTACTTC CASSARTGSGETQYF
TRBJ1-1 TRBV2 13 many TRBD1 TGTGCCAGCGGGACAGATTTGAACACTGAAGCTTTCTTT CASGTDLNTEAFF
TRBJ2-3 TRBV11-2 13 many NA TGTGCCAGCAGCATGGAACGACTAGATACGCAGTATTTT CASSMERLDTQYF
TRBJ2-2 TRBV6-5 15 NA NA TGTGCCAGCAGTTACGGTCGCTGGGGAACCGGGGAGCTGTTTTTT CASSYGRWGTGELFF